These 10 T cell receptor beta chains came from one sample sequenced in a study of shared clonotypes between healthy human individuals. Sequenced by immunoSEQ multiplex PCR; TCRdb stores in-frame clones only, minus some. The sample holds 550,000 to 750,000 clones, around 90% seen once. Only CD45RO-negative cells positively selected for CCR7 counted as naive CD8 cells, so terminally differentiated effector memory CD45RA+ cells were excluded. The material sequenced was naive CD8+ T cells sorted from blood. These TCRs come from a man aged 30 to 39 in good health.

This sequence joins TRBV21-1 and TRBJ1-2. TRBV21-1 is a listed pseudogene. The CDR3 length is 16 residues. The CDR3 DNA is TGTGCCAGCGTCTCTGGGTCTACCTTTTGGGGCTATGGCTACACCTTC. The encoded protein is CASVSGSTFWGYGYTF.

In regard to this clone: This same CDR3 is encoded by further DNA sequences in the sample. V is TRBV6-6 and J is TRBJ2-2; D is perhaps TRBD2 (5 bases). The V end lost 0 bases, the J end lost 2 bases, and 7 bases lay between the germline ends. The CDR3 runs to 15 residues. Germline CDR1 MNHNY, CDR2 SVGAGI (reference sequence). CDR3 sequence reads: CASSYSGGNTGELFF. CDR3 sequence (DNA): TGTGCCAGCAGTTACTCCGGAGGTAACACCGGGGAGCTGTTTTTT.

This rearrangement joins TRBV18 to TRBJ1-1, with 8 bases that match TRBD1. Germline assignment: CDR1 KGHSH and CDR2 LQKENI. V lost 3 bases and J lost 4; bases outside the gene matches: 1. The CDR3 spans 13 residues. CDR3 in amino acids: CASSPTGGTEAFF. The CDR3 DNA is TGTGCCAGCTCACCCACAGGGGGCACTGAAGCTTTCTTT.

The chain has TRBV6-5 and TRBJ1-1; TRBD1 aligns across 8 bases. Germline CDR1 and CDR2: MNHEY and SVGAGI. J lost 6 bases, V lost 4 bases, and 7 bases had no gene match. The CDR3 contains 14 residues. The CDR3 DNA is TGTGCCAGCAGTTCACAGGGGGGGTTGGCTGAAGCTTTCTTT. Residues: CASSSQGGLAEAFF.

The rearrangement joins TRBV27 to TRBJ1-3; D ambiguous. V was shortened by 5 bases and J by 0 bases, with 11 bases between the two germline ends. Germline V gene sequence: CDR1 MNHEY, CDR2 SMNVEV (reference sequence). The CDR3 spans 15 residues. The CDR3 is CASSKGVSSGNTIYF. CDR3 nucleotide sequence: TGTGCCAGCAGTAAAGGCGTCTCCTCTGGAAACACCATATATTTT.

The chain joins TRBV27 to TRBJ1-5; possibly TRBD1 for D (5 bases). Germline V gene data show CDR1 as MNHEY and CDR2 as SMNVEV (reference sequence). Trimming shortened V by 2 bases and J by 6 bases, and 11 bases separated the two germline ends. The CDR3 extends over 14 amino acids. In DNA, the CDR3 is TGTGCCAGCAGTTTAGTCAGGGTTGGTCAGCCCCAGCATTTT. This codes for CASSLVRVGQPQHF.

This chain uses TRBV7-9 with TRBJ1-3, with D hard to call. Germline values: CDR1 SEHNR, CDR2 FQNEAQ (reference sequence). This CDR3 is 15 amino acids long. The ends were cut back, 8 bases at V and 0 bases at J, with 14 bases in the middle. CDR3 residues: CASASPGRSGNTIYF. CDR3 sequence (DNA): TGTGCCAGCGCGAGCCCGGGCCGCTCTGGAAACACCATATATTTT.

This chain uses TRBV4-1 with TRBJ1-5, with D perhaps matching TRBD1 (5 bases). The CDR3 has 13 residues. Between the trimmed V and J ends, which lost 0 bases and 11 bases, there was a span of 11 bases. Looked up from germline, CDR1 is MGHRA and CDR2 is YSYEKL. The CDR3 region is CASSQESWGAQHF. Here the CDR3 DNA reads TGCGCCAGCAGCCAAGAATCTTGGGGGGCCCAGCATTTT.

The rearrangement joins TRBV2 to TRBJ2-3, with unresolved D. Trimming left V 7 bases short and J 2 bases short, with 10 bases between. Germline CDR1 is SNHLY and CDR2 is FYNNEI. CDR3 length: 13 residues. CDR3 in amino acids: CASKAPLTDTQYF. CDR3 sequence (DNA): TGTGCCAGCAAAGCCCCCCTCACAGATACGCAGTATTTT. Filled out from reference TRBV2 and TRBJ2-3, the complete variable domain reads EPEVTQTPSHQVTQMGQEVILRCVPISNHLYFYWYRQILGQKVEFLVSFYNNEISEKSEIFDDQFSVERPDGSNFTLKIRSTKLEDSAMYFCASKAPLTDTQYFGPGTRLTVL.

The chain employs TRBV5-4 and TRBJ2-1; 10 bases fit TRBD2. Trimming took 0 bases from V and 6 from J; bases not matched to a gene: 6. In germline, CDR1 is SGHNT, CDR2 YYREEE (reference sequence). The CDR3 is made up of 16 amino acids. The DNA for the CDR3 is TGTGCCAGCAGCTTGGCTTTTGGACTAGCGGTCAATGAGCAGTTCTTC. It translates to CASSLAFGLAVNEQFF.